These T cell receptor beta chains were read from a single sample in a study of blood T cell repertoires in COVID-19. The method was immunoSEQ multiplex PCR; TCRdb's version includes in-frame clones alone and lacks a portion of them. The data hold about 55,000 clones, with roughly 88% observed a single time. What was sequenced was peripheral blood. Source of these receptors: a woman aged 80 or older with acute or convalescent COVID-19. Each CDR3 is given with its conserved first and last residue. The D gene is left open where the match is weak. Rows may omit the clone size; those that give it use once, few, many or a size class.

J: TRBJ2-1
size: .
D: TRBD2
V: TRBV7-2
CDR3: CASSRRTSVYNEQFF
DNA: TGTGCCAGCAGCCGCCGGACTAGCGTATACAATGAGCAGTTCTTC

J: TRBJ2-2
size: few
D: TRBD1
V: TRBV19
CDR3: CASSPPGQGNTGELFF
DNA: TGTGCCAGTAGTCCACCGGGACAGGGCAACACCGGGGAGCTGTTTTTT

J: TRBJ2-5
size: .
D: .
V: TRBV5-1
CDR3: CASRYGGSGEETQYF
DNA: TGCGCCAGCAGATATGGAGGTAGCGGAGAAGAGACCCAGTACTTC

J: TRBJ2-7
size: .
D: .
V: TRBV3-1/TRBV3-2
CDR3: CASSQGRTAQYF
DNA: TGTGCCAGCAGCCAAGGTCGGACAGCCCAGTACTTC

J: TRBJ1-2
size: .
D: TRBD1
V: TRBV7-9
CDR3: CASSLEGAGVRGYTF
DNA: TGTGCCAGCAGCTTAGAGGGGGCCGGCGTTCGTGGCTACACCTTC

J: TRBJ2-3
size: .
D: TRBD2
V: TRBV18
CDR3: CASSPTSGGTDTQYF
DNA: TGTGCCAGCTCACCAACTAGCGGAGGCACAGATACGCAGTATTTT

J: TRBJ1-2
size: .
D: .
V: TRBV5-1
CDR3: CASSRDIAGGYTF
DNA: TGCGCCAGCAGCCGGGACATCGCAGGGGGCTACACCTTC

J: TRBJ2-7
size: .
D: .
V: TRBV7-2
CDR3: CASSQGLFYEQYF
DNA: TGTGCCAGCAGCCAAGGACTTTTCTACGAGCAGTACTTC

J: TRBJ2-2
size: .
D: TRBD1
V: TRBV7-8
CDR3: CASSFGTGSTGELFF
DNA: TGTGCCAGCAGCTTCGGGACAGGGTCCACCGGGGAGCTGTTTTTT

J: TRBJ2-5
size: .
D: TRBD2
V: TRBV5-1
CDR3: CASSQRTSGSGETQYF
DNA: TGCGCCAGCAGCCAAAGGACTAGCGGGAGTGGAGAGACCCAGTACTTC

J: TRBJ1-1
size: once
D: .
V: TRBV3-1/TRBV3-2
CDR3: CASSHIYTEAFF
DNA: TGTGCCAGCAGCCATATTTACACTGAAGCTTTCTTT

J: TRBJ1-3
size: .
D: .
V: TRBV5-1
CDR3: CASHPDGPRADTIYF
DNA: TGCGCCAGCCATCCTGACGGGCCCAGGGCGGACACCATATATTTT

J: TRBJ1-5
size: .
D: .
V: TRBV18
CDR3: CASSPTGLNQPQHF
DNA: TGTGCCAGCTCACCAACGGGACTCAATCAGCCCCAGCATTTT

J: TRBJ1-2
size: .
D: .
V: TRBV15
CDR3: CATSRGGSYGYTF
DNA: TGTGCCACCAGCAGAGGAGGGTCCTATGGCTACACCTTC

J: TRBJ1-2
size: once
D: .
V: TRBV3-1/TRBV3-2
CDR3: CASTLAPGENGYTF
DNA: TGTGCCAGCACCTTAGCCCCGGGAGAGAATGGCTACACCTTC

J: TRBJ2-5
size: once
D: .
V: TRBV24-1
CDR3: CATSDSETQYF
DNA: TGTGCCACCAGTGATTCGGAGACCCAGTACTTC

J: TRBJ1-3
size: .
D: .
V: TRBV4-2
CDR3: CASSPYTDGGNTIYF
DNA: TGTGCCAGCAGCCCCTATACAGACGGAGGAAACACCATATATTTT

J: TRBJ1-1
size: few
D: .
V: TRBV5-1
CDR3: CASNPGMNTEAFF
DNA: TGCGCCAGCAACCCCGGGATGAACACTGAAGCTTTCTTT

J: TRBJ2-1
size: .
D: TRBD2
V: TRBV9
CDR3: CASSVLAGARNEQFF
DNA: TGTGCCAGCAGCGTACTAGCGGGAGCGAGGAATGAGCAGTTCTTC

J: TRBJ1-4
size: .
D: .
V: TRBV5-1
CDR3: CASSLTGLSNEKLFF
DNA: TGCGCCAGCAGTTTGACGGGACTTTCTAATGAAAAACTGTTTTTT

J: TRBJ1-2
size: .
D: TRBD1
V: TRBV6-5
CDR3: CASSPRQGRRNGYTF
DNA: TGTGCCAGCAGCCCGCGACAGGGAAGACGAAATGGCTACACCTTC

J: TRBJ1-1
size: .
D: .
V: TRBV3-1/TRBV3-2
CDR3: CASSPTGHGTEAFF
DNA: TGTGCCAGCAGCCCAACGGGACATGGCACTGAAGCTTTCTTT

J: TRBJ2-7
size: .
D: .
V: TRBV5-1
CDR3: CASGSARTYEQYF
DNA: TGCGCCAGCGGCAGTGCAAGAACCTACGAGCAGTACTTC

J: TRBJ1-2
size: .
D: .
V: TRBV2
CDR3: CASSSQAYGYTF
DNA: TGTGCCAGCAGTAGTCAAGCCTATGGCTACACCTTC